Listed below are T cell receptor beta chains from one sample, sequenced in a study of T cells after yellow fever vaccination. Each CDR3 protein is one row after TCRdb ran MiXCR on the 5' RACE reads. The sample holds about 250,000 distinct CDR3 sequences; roughly 3.7% are singletons and the top ten take over 15%. The sample here was PBMCs, taken 15 days after the yellow fever booster vaccination. The source of these receptors is a man younger than 35 who received the YFV17D yellow fever vaccine. CDR3s include the opening cysteine and the closing phenylalanine or tryptophan. The D gene is left open where the match is weak. A row's size may be missing; if present it is once, few, many or a size class.

.	TRBV5-8	many	TRBJ2-3	CASCEDRVFESTDTQYF	TGTGCCAGCTGCGAGGACCGGGTTTTCGAGAGCACAGATACGCAGTATTTT
.	TRBV3-1	.	TRBJ2-3	CASSRESGRNTQYF	TGTGCCAGCAGCCGCGAGTCGGGGCGGAATACGCAGTATTTT
.	TRBV6-1	many	TRBJ1-5	CASSEDQPQHF	TGTGCCAGCAGTGAAGATCAGCCCCAGCATTTT
.	TRBV6-6	many	TRBJ2-2	CASSSQIWGTDTGELFF	TGTGCCAGCAGTTCCCAAATCTGGGGTACCGACACCGGGGAGCTGTTTTTT
.	TRBV15	many	TRBJ2-3	CATSRGAITGDTQYF	TGTGCCACCAGCAGAGGGGCCATAACGGGAGATACGCAGTATTTT
TRBD1	TRBV5-1	many	TRBJ2-1	CASGDRTYNEQFF	TGCGCCAGCGGGGACAGGACATACAATGAGCAGTTCTTC
TRBD1	TRBV3-1	many	TRBJ1-2	CASSQQGANGYTF	TGTGCCAGCAGCCAACAGGGGGCGAATGGCTACACCTTC
.	TRBV12-3/TRBV12-4	many	TRBJ1-2	CASSFVGDYTF	TGTGCCAGCAGTTTCGTCGGGGACTACACCTTC
TRBD1	TRBV20-1	many	TRBJ2-5	CSASGTGGVTQYF	TGCAGTGCTAGCGGGACAGGTGGGGTGACCCAGTACTTC
.	TRBV7-2	many	TRBJ2-4	CASSSLKNIQYF	TGTGCCAGCAGCTCCCTAAAAAACATTCAGTACTTC
.	TRBV12-3/TRBV12-4	many	TRBJ2-6	CASSLGGLASGANVLTF	TGTGCCAGCAGTTTAGGCGGCCTTGCCTCTGGGGCCAACGTCCTGACTTTC
TRBD1	TRBV12-3/TRBV12-4	many	TRBJ2-5	CASTRGETQYF	TGTGCCAGCACCAGGGGGGAGACCCAGTACTTC
.	TRBV30	many	TRBJ2-2	CAGRRFANTGELFF	TGTGCCGGGAGGAGATTCGCGAACACCGGGGAGCTGTTTTTT
.	TRBV5-1	many	TRBJ1-2	CASSLNDRSSGYGYTF	TGCGCCAGCAGCTTGAATGACAGGTCATCTGGGTATGGCTACACCTTC
TRBD2	TRBV6-5	many	TRBJ2-2	CASSYVAGEYTGELFF	TGTGCCAGCAGTTACGTAGCGGGGGAGTACACCGGGGAGCTGTTTTTT
.	TRBV6-2/TRBV6-3	many	TRBJ2-5	CASSHGTSSYETQYF	TGTGCCAGCTCCCACGGCACTAGCTCTTATGAGACCCAGTACTTC
TRBD1	TRBV20-1	many	TRBJ1-4	CSARVLAKTGDNEKLFF	TGCAGTGCTAGAGTCCTTGCAAAGACAGGGGATAATGAAAAACTGTTTTTT
.	TRBV9	many	TRBJ2-1	CASSAQGGAGLSNEQFF	TGTGCCAGCAGCGCCCAAGGGGGAGCGGGGTTATCCAATGAGCAGTTCTTC
TRBD2	TRBV20-1	many	TRBJ2-5	CSARTVLAAETQYF	TGCAGTGCTAGAACTGTCCTAGCGGCGGAGACCCAGTACTTC
TRBD2	TRBV9	few	TRBJ2-2	CASSVLAGGNTGELFF	TGTGCCAGCAGCGTACTAGCGGGGGGGAACACCGGGGAGCTGTTTTTT
.	TRBV7-2	many	TRBJ1-1	CASSLQGTTNTEAFF	TGTGCCAGCAGCTTACAGGGGACAACTAACACTGAAGCTTTCTTT
.	TRBV6-1	few	TRBJ2-5	CASSGAVAGGETQYF	TGTGCCAGCAGTGGGGCCGTGGCAGGAGGGGAGACCCAGTACTTC
.	TRBV7-9	many	TRBJ1-1	CASSRAPGAFF	TGTGCCAGCAGCCGGGCCCCCGGAGCTTTCTTT
TRBD1	TRBV6-5	many	TRBJ1-2	CASSYTPGQGVITF	TGTGCCAGCAGTTATACTCCGGGACAGGGTGTTATCACCTTC
TRBD1	TRBV12-3/TRBV12-4	many	TRBJ2-4	CASSLSYRGRGLAKNIQYF	TGTGCCAGCAGTCTATCCTACAGGGGGCGCGGGTTGGCCAAAAACATTCAGTACTTC
.	TRBV20-1	many	TRBJ2-2	CSARDQGAGELFF	TGCAGTGCTAGAGATCAGGGTGCCGGGGAGCTGTTTTTT
.	TRBV28	many	TRBJ1-5	CASGGRDTPNQPQHF	TGTGCCAGCGGGGGACGGGACACTCCCAATCAGCCCCAGCATTTT
TRBD2	TRBV10-3	.	TRBJ2-7	CAISESIWEGQYF	TGTGCCATCAGTGAGTCGATCTGGGAGGGGCAGTACTTC
.	TRBV6-2/TRBV6-3	many	TRBJ2-3	CASSYSPGVNLVDTQYF	TGTGCCAGCAGTTACTCTCCAGGGGTCAATTTGGTGGATACGCAGTATTTT
TRBD1	TRBV15	.	TRBJ2-3	CATSRGEIPTGGTDTQYF	TGTGCCACCAGCAGAGGAGAAATTCCGACAGGGGGCACAGATACGCAGTATTTT
TRBD1	TRBV29-1	few	TRBJ1-3	CSVESTGGGSGNTIYF	TGCAGCGTTGAATCGACAGGGGGGGGCTCTGGAAACACCATATATTTT
.	TRBV6-5	many	TRBJ2-7	CASSELGESSYEQYF	TGTGCCAGCAGTGAACTAGGCGAGAGCTCCTACGAGCAGTACTTC
.	TRBV28	many	TRBJ2-1	CASSPHTSYNEQFF	TGTGCCAGCAGTCCTCATACCTCCTACAATGAGCAGTTCTTC
.	TRBV20-1	many	TRBJ1-5	CSANRVSNQPQHF	TGCAGTGCAAACAGGGTTTCCAATCAGCCCCAGCATTTT
TRBD2	TRBV5-1	many	TRBJ2-1	CASRGLAGGTRLGEQFF	TGCGCCAGCAGGGGACTAGCGGGGGGTACCCGTTTGGGTGAGCAGTTCTTC
.	TRBV27	many	TRBJ2-4	CASSLWLTLAKNIQYF	TGTGCCAGCAGTTTGTGGCTTACCTTAGCCAAAAACATTCAGTACTTC
TRBD2	TRBV12-3/TRBV12-4	many	TRBJ2-3	CASRPLGGGTDTQYF	TGTGCCAGCAGGCCTCTCGGCGGGGGAACAGATACGCAGTATTTT
.	TRBV4-3	.	TRBJ1-2	CASSQEFVGDRDTYGYTF	TGCGCCAGCAGCCAAGAGTTTGTAGGAGACAGAGACACCTATGGCTACACCTTC
.	TRBV7-9	many	TRBJ1-4	CASSLDVEKLFF	TGTGCCAGCAGCTTAGACGTCGAAAAACTGTTTTTT
TRBD1	TRBV19	many	TRBJ1-2	CATSQGNYGYTF	TGTGCCACCTCACAGGGGAACTATGGCTACACCTTC
.	TRBV12-3/TRBV12-4	many	TRBJ1-5	CASGPGPSNQPQHF	TGTGCCAGCGGCCCCGGCCCTAGCAATCAGCCCCAGCATTTT
.	TRBV3-1	many	TRBJ1-1	CASSQGQPNTEAFF	TGTGCCAGCAGCCAAGGACAGCCGAACACTGAAGCTTTCTTT
TRBD2	TRBV12-3/TRBV12-4	many	TRBJ2-3	CASSLHTGTSLPYF	TGTGCCAGCAGTTTACACACCGGGACTAGCCTGCCGTATTTT
.	TRBV2	many	TRBJ1-3	CASHQDSGNTIYF	TGTGCCAGCCATCAAGACTCTGGAAACACCATATATTTT
.	TRBV18	many	TRBJ2-5	CASSPTGYQETQYF	TGTGCCAGCTCACCGACCGGGTACCAAGAGACCCAGTACTTC